Here is one T cell receptor beta chain with its context. Its antigen is unidentified. These data belong to a study of CD8 T cells in ankylosing spondylitis. Study-level findings and limits: Disease-linked clones bore a CD8+ phenotype and were relatively rare in peripheral blood. According to the report, clones linked to the disease were significantly enriched in matched synovial fluid samples taken from ankylosing spondylitis patients. Some motif variants were previously reported in reactive arthritis synovial fluid and blood. Ankylosing spondylitis blood appeared to carry a characteristic TCR beta motif of roughly 8 highly homologous variants.

The CDR3 loop spans 15 amino acids. Germline assignment: CDR1 WNHNN and CDR2 SYGVQD (reference sequence). The ends were cut back, 5 bases at V and 6 bases at J, with 17 bases in the middle. Preparation of TCR beta libraries was done by quantitative 5'-RACE with molecular barcodes. TCRdb passed the 5' RACE reads through MiXCR, listing each CDR3 protein once. The table records around 450,000 distinct CDR3 sequences, roughly 25% of them present only once. This TCR came from a male donor with ankylosing spondylitis. J is TRBJ2-1 and V is TRBV10-1; a weak D match, TRBD2 (7 bases). The sample was blood, either unsorted or a sorted T cell fraction (not recorded which). The CDR3 loop is CASSSRGASPNEQFF. As DNA, the CDR3 is TGCGCCAGCAGTTCACGGGGGGCCTCCCCCAATGAGCAGTTCTTC.